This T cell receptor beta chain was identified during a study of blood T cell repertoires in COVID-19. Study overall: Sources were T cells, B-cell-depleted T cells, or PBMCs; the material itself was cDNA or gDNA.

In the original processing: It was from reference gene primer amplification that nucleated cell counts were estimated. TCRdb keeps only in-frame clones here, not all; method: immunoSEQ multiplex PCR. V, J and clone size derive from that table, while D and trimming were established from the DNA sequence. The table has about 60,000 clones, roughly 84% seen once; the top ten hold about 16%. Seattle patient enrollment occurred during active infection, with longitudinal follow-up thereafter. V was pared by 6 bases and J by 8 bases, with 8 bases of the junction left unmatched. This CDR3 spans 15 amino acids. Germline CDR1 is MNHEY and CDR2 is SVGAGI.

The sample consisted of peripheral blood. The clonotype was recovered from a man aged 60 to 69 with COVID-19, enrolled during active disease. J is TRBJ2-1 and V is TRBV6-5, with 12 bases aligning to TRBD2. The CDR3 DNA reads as TGTGCCAGCAGACCCGGGACTAGCGGGTGGGATGAGCAGTTCTTC. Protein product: CASRPGTSGWDEQFF.